These T cell receptor beta chains were read from a single sample in a study of OX40 agonist ivuxolimab in advanced cancers. Measured with immunoSEQ multiplex PCR; TCRdb has only the in-frame clones, and not every one. The sample has under 150,000 clones; approximately 94% are singletons. Sequencing used CD4+ or CD8+ T cells sorted from blood, obtained in a trial of the OX40 agonist ivuxolimab. These receptors were taken from an adult with an advanced solid tumor such as melanoma, head and neck, liver or kidney cancer. The CDR3 runs from the conserved cysteine through the conserved F or W. A D gene is named only where the DNA matches it firmly. Size is omitted from some rows. Given values are once, few, many or a class for expanded clones.

.,TRBJ2-6,TRBV4-3,.,TGCGCCAGCAGCCAAGATTCCGGGGGCTCTGGGGCCAACGTCCTGACTTTC,CASSQDSGGSGANVLTF
TRBD2,TRBJ2-7,TRBV11-3,.,TGTGCCAGCAGCTTCTCTAGCGGGACCGAGCAGTACTTC,CASSFSSGTEQYF
TRBD1,TRBJ1-1,TRBV28,.,TGTGCCAGCAGTTTACAACAGGGGATTATGGCTGAAGCTTTCTTT,CASSLQQGIMAEAFF
.,TRBJ1-2,TRBV2,.,TGTGCCAGCAGTGAAACGGGCAGGTCCGACGGCTACACCTTC,CASSETGRSDGYTF
.,TRBJ1-1,TRBV25-1,.,TGTGCCAGCAGTGAATATAAGACGAACACTGAAGCTTTCTTT,CASSEYKTNTEAFF
.,TRBJ1-5,TRBV27,few,TGTGCCAGCACCTCTGGAGGGGTCAATCAGCCCCAGCATTTT,CASTSGGVNQPQHF
TRBD2,TRBJ2-1,TRBV19,.,TGTGCCAGTAGTATAGGACTAGCTATCGACAATGAGCAGTTCTTC,CASSIGLAIDNEQFF
.,TRBJ1-1,TRBV6-5,.,TGTGCCAGCAGGTATACAGTGAACACTGAAGCTTTCTTT,CASRYTVNTEAFF
.,TRBJ1-4,TRBV6-5,.,TGTGCCAGCAGTTACTCGGGGAATGAAAAACTGTTTTTT,CASSYSGNEKLFF
TRBD1,TRBJ2-7,TRBV6-5,.,TGTGCCAGCAGTTACTCGAACAGGGGAAACTACGAGCAGTACTTC,CASSYSNRGNYEQYF
TRBD1,TRBJ1-2,TRBV5-1,.,TGCGCCAGCAGCACCCAACCCGGGACAGCGACTAACTATGGCTACACCTTC,CASSTQPGTATNYGYTF
TRBD1,TRBJ2-3,TRBV4-3,once,TGCGCCAGCAGCCAGGAGAGGACAGGGCCAGATACGCAGTATTTT,CASSQERTGPDTQYF
.,TRBJ1-5,TRBV7-2,.,TGTGCCAGCAGCTTGAATGCAGGGCTCAATCAGCCCCAGCATTTT,CASSLNAGLNQPQHF
TRBD2,TRBJ2-3,TRBV4-2,.,TGTGCCAGCAGCGCCGCTAGCGGGAGGGCCGAAGATACGCAGTATTTT,CASSAASGRAEDTQYF
.,TRBJ1-3,TRBV6-5,.,TGTGCCAGCAGAATTCAACAGGGCGCTGGAAACACCATATATTTT,CASRIQQGAGNTIYF
TRBD2,TRBJ2-7,TRBV7-3,.,TGTGCCAGCAGCCCGACTAGCGGGAGGAGCGAGCAGTACTTC,CASSPTSGRSEQYF
.,TRBJ2-3,TRBV5-1,.,TGCGCCAGCAGCCCCCCAGGGACGGGATTGAGCACAGATACGCAGTATTTT,CASSPPGTGLSTDTQYF
.,TRBJ1-4,TRBV5-1,.,TGCGCCAGCAGCTCGGGCGGCACCCGTAATGAAAAACTGTTTTTT,CASSSGGTRNEKLFF
TRBD2,TRBJ2-1,TRBV15,.,TGTGCCACCAGCAGAGATGAGAAACTAGCGGGAGTAGGCGATGAGCAGTTCTTC,CATSRDEKLAGVGDEQFF
.,TRBJ1-1,TRBV18,once,TGTGCCAGCTCACCCACCAACTCGAACACTGAAGCTTTCTTT,CASSPTNSNTEAFF
.,TRBJ1-1,TRBV4-1,.,TGCGCCAGCAGCCCAGAGGGCAGGGTTGGGACTGAAGCTTTCTTT,CASSPEGRVGTEAFF
.,TRBJ1-2,TRBV21-1,.,TGTGCCAGCAGCACCCGGGACAATACAGCTAACTATGGCTACACCTTC,CASSTRDNTANYGYTF
.,TRBJ1-5,TRBV27,.,TGTGCCAGCAGTTTATTGGGGGACGGCAATCAGCCCCAGCATTTT,CASSLLGDGNQPQHF
.,TRBJ1-3,TRBV5-1,.,TGCGCCAGCAGCTCCGGGGGTATCGGAGCTGGAAACACCATATATTTT,CASSSGGIGAGNTIYF
.,TRBJ1-5,TRBV5-5,.,TGTGCCAGCAGCCAAGATAGGGTGACGGATAGCAATCAGCCCCAGCATTTT,CASSQDRVTDSNQPQHF
TRBD2,TRBJ2-1,TRBV18,.,TGTGCCAGCTCACCAGGGCGGGGGGCAAGCTCCTACAATGAGCAGTTCTTC,CASSPGRGASSYNEQFF
TRBD1,TRBJ1-1,TRBV5-1,once,TGCGCCAGCACCCTTCGGACAGGATCAAACACTGAAGCTTTCTTT,CASTLRTGSNTEAFF
TRBD1,TRBJ1-1,TRBV29-1,.,TGCAGCGTTGGGTATCTTACAGGGGGGACTGAAGCTTTCTTT,CSVGYLTGGTEAFF
.,TRBJ1-2,TRBV2,.,TGTGCCAGCAGTGACGCGGGTCCTAACTATGGCTACACCTTC,CASSDAGPNYGYTF
TRBD1,TRBJ1-1,TRBV6-6,.,TGTGCCAGCAGCCCAACCACAGGGGCGAACACTGAAGCTTTCTTT,CASSPTTGANTEAFF
.,TRBJ1-1,TRBV7-2,.,TGTGCCAGCAGCCCGACGGGGGTTAGAAATACTGAAGCTTTCTTT,CASSPTGVRNTEAFF
.,TRBJ1-5,TRBV6-6,.,TGTGCCAGCAGTTACCCGGGGTCTAGCAATCAGCCCCAGCATTTT,CASSYPGSSNQPQHF
TRBD2,TRBJ2-7,TRBV6-5,.,TGTGCCAGCAGTTACGGGACTAGCGGTGACTACGAGCAGTACTTC,CASSYGTSGDYEQYF
.,TRBJ2-7,TRBV9,.,TGTGCCAGCAGCGTAGAAGAAGGGGGCGAGCAGTACTTC,CASSVEEGGEQYF
.,TRBJ2-3,TRBV15,.,TGTGCCACCAGCACCGTACAGACTGGCACAGATACGCAGTATTTT,CATSTVQTGTDTQYF
TRBD1,TRBJ1-2,TRBV29-1,.,TGCAGCGTTGAAGATGGGACAGGGGTCCCCTATGGCTACACCTTC,CSVEDGTGVPYGYTF
TRBD2,TRBJ2-5,TRBV10-2,.,TGCGCCAGCAGTCCGACTAGCGGGGGGGCCTTGGGTCAAGAGACCCAGTACTTC,CASSPTSGGALGQETQYF